This is a list of T cell receptor beta chains from one sample in a study of CD8 T cells in Susac syndrome. TCRdb ran MiXCR on the immunoSEQ multiplex PCR reads and lists one entry per CDR3 protein. The sample holds about 120,000 distinct CDR3 sequences; 94% are singletons and the top ten take 0.095% to 0.15%. Sequenced material: CD4+ T cells from PBMCs. These receptors were collected from a human donor with multiple sclerosis. Both conserved end residues are part of each CDR3.

V	length	J	CDR3
TRBV7-2	15	TRBJ2-7	CASSSGGGPSYEQYF
TRBV19	15	TRBJ1-2	CASSDRKTEIIGYTF
TRBV18	14	TRBJ1-6	CASSPGGYNSPLHF
TRBV6-5	14	TRBJ2-5	CASSYRGRGETQYF
TRBV6-1	13	TRBJ1-2	CATPIVRDYGYTF
TRBV7-9	18	TRBJ2-3	CASSLFSGLATVADTQYF
TRBV27	15	TRBJ1-1	CASSLFVSVNTEAFF
TRBV12-3/TRBV12-4	14	TRBJ2-4	CASNPGQLPNIQYF
TRBV7-2	14	TRBJ2-4	CASSPPDPVDIQYF
TRBV7-2	13	TRBJ2-5	CASSKRGGETQYF
TRBV5-4	16	TRBJ2-5	CASSPLGTSGEETQYF
TRBV25-1	15	TRBJ2-3	CASSENPRAPDTQYF
TRBV27	14	TRBJ2-7	CASSLKVGYFEQYF
TRBV12-3/TRBV12-4	16	TRBJ1-1	CASSLAVGRDHTEAFF
TRBV29-1	12	TRBJ1-2	CSVEQVPAGYTF
TRBV3-1	13	TRBJ2-2	CASSQGSGGELFF
TRBV3-1	17	TRBJ2-7	CASSQRILAGTSYEQYF
TRBV3-1	13	TRBJ2-5	CASSPREGGYQYF
TRBV6-2/TRBV6-3	17	TRBJ2-1	CASSLPKRTGGNNEQFF
TRBV7-6	17	TRBJ1-3	CASSLIEAAVSGNTIYF
TRBV30	13	TRBJ1-4	CAWSVVVGEKLFF
TRBV3-1	16	TRBJ2-3	CASSARLAGGPDTQYF
TRBV7-9	15	TRBJ1-5	CASSLWGGLNQPQHF
TRBV5-4	15	TRBJ2-3	CASRLGGQGTDTQYF
TRBV5-1	12	TRBJ2-5	CASSFYQETQYF
TRBV6-2/TRBV6-3	18	TRBJ2-3	CASSYSTQRTGAADTQYF
TRBV4-1	15	TRBJ1-2	CASSQERDSLYGYTF
TRBV18	14	TRBJ1-2	CASSPPNGDYGYTF
TRBV27	17	TRBJ1-5	CASSSNPTGTSHQPQHF
TRBV9	15	TRBJ2-5	CASSAPARVGETQYF
TRBV7-2	14	TRBJ1-1	CASSLADGVTEAFF
TRBV2	17	TRBJ1-1	CASSVKGGAIRNTEAFF
TRBV7-2	15	TRBJ2-3	CASSLQDSSTDTQYF
TRBV27	15	TRBJ2-7	CASIPSLGSFYEQYF
TRBV29-1	15	TRBJ1-1	CSVRGMTVLNTEAFF
TRBV19	14	TRBJ2-7	CASSISGHRNEQYF
TRBV7-9	15	TRBJ2-7	CASSLGDSGSYEQYF
TRBV6-5	15	TRBJ2-5	CASSYSGEEEETQYF
TRBV29-1	14	TRBJ2-4	CSVALAGVENIQYF
TRBV7-2	14	TRBJ2-1	CASSLVGWGNEQFF
TRBV5-6	15	TRBJ2-7	CASSLPRRAYYEQYF
TRBV15	14	TRBJ2-1	CATSSRGRGNEQFF
TRBV14	19	TRBJ1-2	CASSQGLSGQGSSNYGYTF
TRBV30	10	TRBJ2-1	CARGDDEQFF
TRBV4-3	17	TRBJ2-3	CASSQGPGLAGWDTQYF
TRBV12-3/TRBV12-4	12	TRBJ2-3	CASSPTSDTQYF
TRBV10-3	16	TRBJ1-2	CAIMDREAPANYGYTF
TRBV20-1	13	TRBJ2-1	CSAIGPADNEQFF
TRBV12-5	15	TRBJ2-5	CASGLPGQGGETQYF
TRBV5-1	17	TRBJ2-7	CASSFQLRTGADYEQYF
TRBV3-1	16	TRBJ2-3	CASSQSIWVDTDTQYF
TRBV3-1	16	TRBJ2-7	CASSHQPGTFSYEQYF
TRBV7-7	13	TRBJ1-3	CASSRDRGDTIYF
TRBV9	15	TRBJ2-7	CASSVDPGTAYEQYF
TRBV29-1	16	TRBJ2-7	CSVVLPGLPFSYEQYF
TRBV2	13	TRBJ2-2	CASRPGSPGELFF
TRBV4-3	14	TRBJ1-4	CASSQVLGGEKLFF
TRBV7-2	13	TRBJ1-2	CASSLQQDYGYTF